What follows is one TCR beta chain and its context. This entry is derived from a study of CD8 T cells in Susac syndrome. Random hexamers served to reverse transcribe about 0.45 to 1 ug RNA. TCRdb recomputed calls from the immunoSEQ multiplex PCR reads with MiXCR, one row per CDR3 protein. This table has around 280,000 distinct CDR3 sequences, roughly 84% appearing once. Trimming removed 3 bases from V and 5 bases from J, with 16 bases in between. This CDR3 is built from 16 residues. Germline CDR1 and CDR2: SGHTA and FQGNSA. Input material: CD8+ T cells from PBMCs. This rearrangement joins TRBV7-2 to TRBJ2-2; D is ambiguous. The sequence came from a human donor with multiple sclerosis. The CDR3 loop reads CASSFLPGPSTGELFF. CDR3 nucleotides: TGTGCCAGCAGCTTTTTGCCTGGACCCTCGACCGGGGAGCTGTTTTTT.